This TCR beta chain was retrieved from a study of lymphopenia after photon versus proton radiotherapy. Study results and limitations: Post-nadir TCR diversity decline inversely tracked overall survival among those who died.

Using immunoSEQ multiplex PCR, the repertoire was profiled, and TCRdb retains in-frame clones only, with some absent. This sample carries 15,000 to 20,000 clones, 86% of them seen once, and the ten largest clones take around a tenth. On this clone: The target antigen is unknown.

V was trimmed by 2 bases and J by 4 bases, leaving 8 bases between them. Germline values: CDR1 SGHVS, CDR2 FNYEAQ. CDR3 length: 14 amino acids. The genes are TRBV7-6 and TRBJ2-2; D ambiguous. This receptor was taken from an older man with pancreatic cancer. The specimen comprised peripheral blood, sampled from a patient treated with proton-based radiotherapy. The CDR3 nucleotides read TGTGCCAGCAGCTTACGGGCCCCCACCGGGGAGCTGTTTTTT. This translates into CASSLRAPTGELFF.